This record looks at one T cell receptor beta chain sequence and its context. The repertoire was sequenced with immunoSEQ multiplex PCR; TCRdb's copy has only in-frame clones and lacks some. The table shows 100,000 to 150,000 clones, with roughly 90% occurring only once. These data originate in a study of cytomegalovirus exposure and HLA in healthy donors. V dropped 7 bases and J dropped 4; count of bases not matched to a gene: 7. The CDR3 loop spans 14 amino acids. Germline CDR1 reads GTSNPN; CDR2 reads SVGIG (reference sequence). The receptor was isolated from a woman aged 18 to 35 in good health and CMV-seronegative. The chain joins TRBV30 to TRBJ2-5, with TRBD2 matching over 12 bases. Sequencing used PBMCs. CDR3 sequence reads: CAYMTSGRIETQYF. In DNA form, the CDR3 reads TGTGCCTATATGACTAGCGGGAGAATAGAGACCCAGTACTTC.